Listed below are T cell receptor beta chains from one sample, sequenced in a study of regulatory T cells in long-lasting Graves disease. MiXCR, applied by TCRdb to the multiplex PCR reads, yields one record per CDR3 protein. Found here are around 330,000 distinct CDR3 sequences, 18% of them singletons; the top ten hold about 36%. Source: peripheral blood mononuclear cells (PBMCs), taken at new diagnosis, from a patient treated with antithyroid drugs. The receptor source for this set is a female donor with Graves disease. CDR3s include the opening cysteine and the closing phenylalanine or tryptophan. A D gene is named only where the DNA matches it firmly. Not all rows give a size; the values are once, few, many and, for expanded clones, a class.

TRBJ2-3	TRBV2	many	TRBD2	TGTGCCAACCCGGGGGTAGCGGGAACCACAGATACGCAGTATTTT	CANPGVAGTTDTQYF
TRBJ2-7	TRBV28	many	TRBD2	TGTGCCAGCAGTCCCCCCCCGGGACTAGCGAGTACAGGAGGCTACGAGCAGTACTTC	CASSPPPGLASTGGYEQYF
TRBJ1-1	TRBV9	few	.	TGTGCCAGCAGCGTAGGGGACGGAAGAGACACTGAAGCTTTCTTT	CASSVGDGRDTEAFF
TRBJ2-7	TRBV5-1	many	.	TGCGCCAGCAGCTTGAGTTGGGGGATTAAGGCCTCCGAGCAGTACTTC	CASSLSWGIKASEQYF
TRBJ2-1	TRBV9	many	TRBD2	TGTGCCAGCAGCGTAGCAGGAGCGGGAGATGAGCAGTTCTTC	CASSVAGAGDEQFF
TRBJ1-5	TRBV6-5	.	.	TGTGCCAGCAGTTCGACTTTGAGCAATCAGCCCCAGCATTTT	CASSSTLSNQPQHF
TRBJ1-6	TRBV29-1	many	.	TGCAGCGCCGGGGACGGTAATTCACCCCTCCACTTT	CSAGDGNSPLHF
TRBJ2-3	TRBV11-3	many	.	TGTGCCAGCAGCACGCGAGGGGGACTAACAGCAGATACGCAGTATTTT	CASSTRGGLTADTQYF
TRBJ1-5	TRBV2	.	.	TGTGCCAGCAGTCGAGAAAGCAGGGGAGGTCAGCCCCAGCATTTT	CASSRESRGGQPQHF
TRBJ2-2	TRBV7-8	many	.	TGTGCCAGCAGCTTAGCGTACAGGGTCAACACCGGGGAGCTGTTTTTT	CASSLAYRVNTGELFF
TRBJ2-7	TRBV3-1	.	TRBD1	TGTGCCAGCAGCCAAGATCGAGGACAGGGGGCCGAGCAGTACTTC	CASSQDRGQGAEQYF
TRBJ2-1	TRBV12-3/TRBV12-4	.	TRBD2	TGTGCCAGCAGTCCCGGACTAGCGGGAGGGCCAGGGGTGGGAGGGGATGAGCAGTTCTTC	CASSPGLAGGPGVGGDEQFF
TRBJ2-7	TRBV12-3/TRBV12-4	many	TRBD1	TGTGCCAGCACGGGGACAGACTCCTACGAGCAGTACTTC	CASTGTDSYEQYF
TRBJ2-5	TRBV29-1	.	.	TGCAGCGTTGGGGGCGGGACCCAAGAGACCCAGTACTTC	CSVGGGTQETQYF
TRBJ1-3	TRBV6-5	many	.	TGTGCCAGCAGTTACTCAGGCCAGGGGAGCTCTGGAAACACCATATATTTT	CASSYSGQGSSGNTIYF
TRBJ2-1	TRBV30	many	.	TGTGCCTGGAGTGGACCCCCCAATGAGCAGTTCTTC	CAWSGPPNEQFF
TRBJ2-1	TRBV12-3/TRBV12-4	many	TRBD2	TGTGCCAGCAGGGACGGACTAGTCGCCAATGAGCAGTTCTTC	CASRDGLVANEQFF
TRBJ2-7	TRBV9	.	.	TGTGCCAGCAGCGGGGGAAGGGCGGGACGAGCCTACGAGCAGTACTTC	CASSGGRAGRAYEQYF
TRBJ1-1	TRBV10-3	.	TRBD1	TGTGCCATCAGTGTTGGACAGGGGGCGCCGGAGAACACTGAAGCTTTCTTT	CAISVGQGAPENTEAFF
TRBJ1-4	TRBV12-3/TRBV12-4	many	TRBD1	TGTGCCAGCAGCCCTCAGGGGGCAACTAATGAAAAACTGTTTTTT	CASSPQGATNEKLFF
TRBJ2-5	TRBV12-5	many	.	TGTGCTAGTGGTTTGGTATGGGGGGCTCAGCAACAAGAGACCCAGTACTTC	CASGLVWGAQQQETQYF
TRBJ2-5	TRBV11-3	many	.	TGTGCCAGCAGCTTAGACGCCGGGACTCAAAAGAGGGAGACCCAGTACTTC	CASSLDAGTQKRETQYF
TRBJ1-2	TRBV27	many	TRBD1	TGTGCCAGCAGTCCGACGGACAGGGACTATGGCTACACCTTC	CASSPTDRDYGYTF
TRBJ2-2	TRBV6-1	.	.	TGTGCCAGCGGTACGCAGGGCGACGGGGAGCTGTTTTTT	CASGTQGDGELFF
TRBJ2-1	TRBV2	many	TRBD2	TGTGCCAGCAGTGAGCGGGAGGACATCAATGAGCAGTTCTTC	CASSEREDINEQFF
TRBJ2-7	TRBV13	many	.	TGTGCCAGCAGCACGCAGGAGGAGCAGTACTTC	CASSTQEEQYF
TRBJ1-2	TRBV11-2	many	TRBD1	TGTGCCAGCAGCCTCCTGACAGGGGTCCCTAACTATGGCTACACCTTC	CASSLLTGVPNYGYTF
TRBJ1-4	TRBV9	many	.	TGTGCCAGCAGCGTATCGGCTGGGGGCGGCGAAAAACTGTTTTTT	CASSVSAGGGEKLFF
TRBJ1-1	TRBV2	few	.	TGTGCCAGCACCACCAGGGGAACTGAAGCTTTCTTT	CASTTRGTEAFF
TRBJ2-1	TRBV20-1	many	TRBD2	TGCAGTGCAACTACTAGCGGCAATGAGCAGTTCTTC	CSATTSGNEQFF
TRBJ2-1	TRBV30	many	.	TGTGCCTGGTCACGCGGGCTAGCGAATGAGCAGTTCTTC	CAWSRGLANEQFF
TRBJ2-7	TRBV9	many	.	TGTGCCAGCAGCCCATCTCCAGTCCTAGCCTACGAGCAGTACTTC	CASSPSPVLAYEQYF
TRBJ1-4	TRBV15	few	TRBD1	TGTGCCACCAGCAGAGGGACAGGGGTGAATGAAAAACTGTTTTTT	CATSRGTGVNEKLFF
TRBJ1-6	TRBV18	many	.	TGTGCCAGCTCCCAGAACGCTAATTCACCCCTCCACTTT	CASSQNANSPLHF
TRBJ2-5	TRBV30	.	.	TGTGCCTGGAGAGAGAAGTCCGGGACACGAGAGACCCAGTACTTC	CAWREKSGTRETQYF
TRBJ2-5	TRBV5-1	many	.	TGCGCCAGCAGCTCCGCGGCAGCTCCAACGGAGACCCAGTACTTC	CASSSAAAPTETQYF
TRBJ2-2	TRBV6-1	many	.	TGTGCCAGCAGGTCCGGGACGGGGATTGGCGGGGAGCTGTTTTTT	CASRSGTGIGGELFF
TRBJ2-2	TRBV12-3/TRBV12-4	few	TRBD1	TGTGCCAGCAGAATTCCAGGACAGGGAGGCGACACCGGGGAGCTGTTTTTT	CASRIPGQGGDTGELFF
TRBJ2-3	TRBV29-1	many	TRBD2	TGCAGCGTTATCACTAGCGGCCCGAGCACAGATACGCAGTATTTT	CSVITSGPSTDTQYF
TRBJ2-2	TRBV12-3/TRBV12-4	many	.	TGTGCCAGCAGTTTCCGGGACAGGTTTCGCCCTAGCGGTTACACCGGGGAGCTGTTTTTT	CASSFRDRFRPSGYTGELFF
TRBJ1-1	TRBV16	many	TRBD1	TGTGCCAGCAGTCTTCCAGGGGGAGCTGGGACTGAAGCTTTCTTT	CASSLPGGAGTEAFF
TRBJ1-2	TRBV28	many	.	TGTGCCAGCAGCCCGGGACTGACTAACTATGGCTACACCTTC	CASSPGLTNYGYTF